The clone carrying this TCR beta chain was detected a few times. Antigen specificity is unknown. TCRdb ran MiXCR on the RT-PCR reads and lists one entry per CDR3 protein. The repertoire holds more than 700,000 distinct CDR3 sequences, with over 20% as singletons. The data were obtained in a study of response to subunit inactivated influenza vaccine. Whole-study findings and limits: It was the authors' suggestion that each seasonal influenza vaccination recruits few new T cells.

Trimming took 6 bases from V and 3 from J, leaving 11 bases between them. This CDR3 has 13 amino acids. The germline V gene has CDR1 DFQATT and CDR2 SNEGSKA (reference sequence). The receptor comes from a man in his fifties who received an inactivated influenza vaccine. The chain links TRBV20-1 to TRBJ2-2; D may be TRBD1 (6 bases). The specimen comprised PBMCs from blood, sampled 4 to 6 days after vaccination. The CDR3 region has the DNA TGCAGTGCCGAGGACAGCCACACCGGGGAGCTGTTTTTT. Translated: CSAEDSHTGELFF.